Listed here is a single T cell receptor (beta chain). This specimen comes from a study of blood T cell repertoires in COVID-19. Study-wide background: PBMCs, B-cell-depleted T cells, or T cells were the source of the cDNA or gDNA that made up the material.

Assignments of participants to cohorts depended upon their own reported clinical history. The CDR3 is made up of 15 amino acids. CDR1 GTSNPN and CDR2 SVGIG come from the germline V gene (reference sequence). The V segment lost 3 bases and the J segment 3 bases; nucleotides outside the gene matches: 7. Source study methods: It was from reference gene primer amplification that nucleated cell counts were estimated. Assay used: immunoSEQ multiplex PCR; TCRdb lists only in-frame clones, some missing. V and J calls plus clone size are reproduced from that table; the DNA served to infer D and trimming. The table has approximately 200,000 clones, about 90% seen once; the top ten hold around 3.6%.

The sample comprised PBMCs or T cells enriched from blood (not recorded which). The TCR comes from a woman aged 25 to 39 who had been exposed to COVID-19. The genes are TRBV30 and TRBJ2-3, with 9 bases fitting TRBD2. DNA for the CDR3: TGTGCCTGGAGAGTCGGAAGCGGGAGGACAGATACGCAGTATTTT. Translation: CAWRVGSGRTDTQYF.